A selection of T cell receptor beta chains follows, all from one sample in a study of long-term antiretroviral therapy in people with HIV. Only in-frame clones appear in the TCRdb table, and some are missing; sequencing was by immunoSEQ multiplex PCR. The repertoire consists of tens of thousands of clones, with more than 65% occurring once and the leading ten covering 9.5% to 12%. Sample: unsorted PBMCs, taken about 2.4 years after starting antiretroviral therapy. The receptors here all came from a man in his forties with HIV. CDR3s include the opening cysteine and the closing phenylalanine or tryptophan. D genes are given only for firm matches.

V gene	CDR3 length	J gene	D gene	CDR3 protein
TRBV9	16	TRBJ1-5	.	CASTGVKGKGNQPQHF
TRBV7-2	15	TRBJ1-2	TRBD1	CASSTGQGMAYGYTF
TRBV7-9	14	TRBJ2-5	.	CASSLVQPQETQYF
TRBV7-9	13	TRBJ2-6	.	CASSFFGANVLTF
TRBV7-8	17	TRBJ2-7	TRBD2	CASSLELLAGEPYEQYF
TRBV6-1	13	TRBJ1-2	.	CASSEGVGLGYTF
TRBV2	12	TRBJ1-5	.	CASSGQSQPQHF
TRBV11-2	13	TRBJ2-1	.	CASSLVSQNEQFF
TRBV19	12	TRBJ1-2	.	CASNEGTYGYTF
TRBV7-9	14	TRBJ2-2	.	CASSRGVNTGELFF
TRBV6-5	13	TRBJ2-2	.	CASIATNTGELFF
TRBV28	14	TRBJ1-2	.	CASSSLRIMDGYTF